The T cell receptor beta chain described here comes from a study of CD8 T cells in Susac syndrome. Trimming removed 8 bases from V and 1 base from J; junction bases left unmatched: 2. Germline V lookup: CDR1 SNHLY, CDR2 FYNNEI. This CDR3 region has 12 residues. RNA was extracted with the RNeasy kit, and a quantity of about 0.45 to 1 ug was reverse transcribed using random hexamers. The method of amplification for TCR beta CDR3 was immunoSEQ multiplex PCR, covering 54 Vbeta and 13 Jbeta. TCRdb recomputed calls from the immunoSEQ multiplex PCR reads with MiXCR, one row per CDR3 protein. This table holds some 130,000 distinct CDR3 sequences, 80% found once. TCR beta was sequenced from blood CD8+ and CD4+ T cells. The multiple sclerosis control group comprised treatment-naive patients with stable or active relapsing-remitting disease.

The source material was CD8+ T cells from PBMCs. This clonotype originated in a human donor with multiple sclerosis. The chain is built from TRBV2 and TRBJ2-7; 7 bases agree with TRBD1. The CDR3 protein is CASGDRSYEQYF. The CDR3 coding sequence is TGTGCCAGCGGGGACAGATCCTACGAGCAGTACTTC.